The 18 T cell receptor beta chains listed next were all sequenced from one sample in a study of cytotoxic CD8 clonotypes in ibrutinib-treated CLL. TCRdb's copy holds only in-frame clones and misses some; the assay was immunoSEQ multiplex PCR. The table records about 300,000 clones, around 69% of them present only once. Here the sequenced sample was PBMCs, taken at disease progression, from a patient treated with ibrutinib. Receptors originate from a human donor with chronic lymphocytic leukemia.

The CDR3 spells CASTDRAYEQYF. CDR3 nucleotides: TGTGCCAGCACGGACAGGGCCTACGAGCAGTACTTC. This sequence joins TRBV2 and TRBJ2-5; TRBD1 matches at 8 bases. The J call could be wrong; TRBJ2-7 is a better fit for the DNA end. CDR1 and CDR2 from the germline V gene are SNHLY and FYNNEI. The CDR3 extends over 12 amino acids.

The chain links TRBV12-5 to TRBJ1-2, with 9 bases matching TRBD1. J was trimmed by 8 bases and V by 3 bases; bases with no gene match: 10. Germline CDR1 LGHNT, CDR2 FRNRAP. This CDR3 has 15 amino acids. The CDR3 loop reads CASGFSGQGYGGYTF. CDR3 nucleotide sequence: TGTGCTAGTGGTTTCTCCGGACAGGGGTATGGAGGCTACACCTTC.

The gene calls are TRBV20-1 and TRBJ1-1, with D tentatively TRBD1 (6 bases). V was pared by 2 bases and J by 8 bases, with 9 bases between. CDR1 is DFQATT, CDR2 SNEGSKA, per germline (reference sequence). This CDR3 is 11 amino acids long. In DNA form, the CDR3 reads TGCAGTGCTAGATTCAGGGGAGAAGCTTTCTTT. Its protein product is CSARFRGEAFF.

The rearrangement joins TRBV27 to TRBJ2-2; 9 bases are a match to TRBD2. V trimming: 5 bases; J trimming: 4 bases; junction bases outside the gene matches: 8. CDR1 and CDR2 (germline): MNHEY, SMNVEV (reference sequence). The CDR3 is 16 residues long. Written as DNA, the CDR3 is TGTGCCAGCAGTCCCGTTAGCGGGAGAGGCACCGGGGAGCTGTTTTTT. Protein sequence: CASSPVSGRGTGELFF.

The chain joins TRBV4-1 to TRBJ2-7; tentatively, D is TRBD1 or TRBD2 (5 bases each). Per germline, CDR1 MGHRA and CDR2 YSYEKL. Trimming removed 8 bases at V and 1 base at J, with 21 bases between. CDR3 length: 16 residues. The CDR3 here is CASSLGSGRISYEQYF. In DNA form, the CDR3 reads TGCGCCAGCTCCTTGGGTTCGGGACGGATATCCTACGAGCAGTACTTC.

V is TRBV6-5 and J is TRBJ2-1, with 7 bases fitting TRBD2. Germline CDR1 and CDR2: MNHEY and SVGAGI. The ends lost 4 bases at V and 8 bases at J; junction bases unmatched: 2. The CDR3 sequence is 12 residues long. DNA for the CDR3: TGTGCCAGCAGTTGGGGGGGGTATGAGCAGTTCTTC. Translating gives CASSWGGYEQFF.

The chain recombines TRBV2 with TRBJ2-4; D is unclear. Germline V gives CDR1 SNHLY, CDR2 FYNNEI. The V and J ends lost 3 bases and 1 base respectively, with 7 bases between them. The CDR3 sequence is 14 residues long. CDR3 DNA: TGTGCCAGCAGTGAGTGGAGTGCCAAAAACATTCAGTACTTC. This translates into CASSEWSAKNIQYF.

The genes are TRBV12-5 and TRBJ1-2; TRBD1 matches 7 bases. V trimming: 5 bases; J trimming: 0 bases; junction bases outside the gene matches: 9. In germline, CDR1 is LGHNT, CDR2 FRNRAP. The CDR3 contains 16 residues. The CDR3 protein is CASGPRTGQANYGYTF. Written as DNA, the CDR3 is TGTGCTAGTGGTCCTCGGACAGGACAAGCTAACTATGGCTACACCTTC.

This chain connects TRBV6-1 to TRBJ1-2; 8 bases match TRBD1. J gave up 8 bases and V 3 bases, and 5 bases lay outside the gene matches. The length of the CDR3 is 13 residues. In germline, CDR1 is MNHNS, CDR2 SASEGT. In DNA form, the CDR3 reads TGTGCCAGCAGTGAGGACAGGGCGAGAGGCTACACCTTC. Translated: CASSEDRARGYTF.

This clone was found a few times. This chain uses TRBV19 with TRBJ1-5; D is perhaps TRBD1 (5 bases). The CDR3 consists of 15 residues. CDR1 LNHDA and CDR2 SQIVND come from the germline V gene (reference sequence). V was cut by 8 bases and J by 3 bases, with 17 bases left in between. CDR3 amino acids: CASAARPGTNQPQHF. CDR3 bases: TGTGCCAGTGCGGCCAGGCCAGGGACCAATCAGCCCCAGCATTTT.

This clone was seen more than once but under ten times. The chain is built from TRBV9 and TRBJ2-3; a possible D gene is TRBD2 (6 bases). Looked up from germline, CDR1 is SGDLS and CDR2 is YYNGEE. V shed 3 bases and J shed 5 bases, with 25 bases lying between them. The CDR3 has 18 residues. The CDR3 loop reads CASSDSILGGTMGDTQYF. CDR3 nucleotide sequence: TGTGCCAGCAGCGACTCAATCTTGGGCGGGACGATGGGAGATACGCAGTATTTT.

This chain joins TRBV4-1 and TRBJ2-5; 11 bases are shared with TRBD2. Germline V CDR1 and CDR2: MGHRA, YSYEKL. J lost 1 base, V lost 2 bases, and 9 bases had no gene match. This CDR3 has 18 residues. CDR3 loop: CASSQQPRLAGFQETQYF. The CDR3 coding sequence is TGCGCCAGCAGCCAACAACCCCGACTAGCGGGGTTCCAAGAGACCCAGTACTTC.

The chain carries TRBV7-9 and TRBJ2-1, with no clear D. The germline V gene encodes CDR1 SEHNR and CDR2 FQNEAQ (reference sequence). This CDR3 region has 16 residues. V was trimmed by 1 base and J by 0 bases, leaving 10 bases between them. The CDR3 bases are TGTGCCAGCAGCTTAGTTTTCCGGAGCTCCTACAATGAGCAGTTCTTC. Its protein is CASSLVFRSSYNEQFF.

V gene TRBV5-1 combines with J gene TRBJ2-4, with 8 bases that match TRBD1. With V trimmed by 3 bases and J by 1 base, 9 bases remained unmatched. This CDR3 region has 17 residues. CDR1 is SGHRS, CDR2 YFSETQ, per germline. The CDR3 protein is CASSSTGARVAKNIQYF. In DNA, the CDR3 is TGCGCCAGCAGCTCGACAGGGGCCCGCGTGGCCAAAAACATTCAGTACTTC.

The chain links TRBV10-1 to TRBJ2-5, with 9 bases fitting TRBD2. Germline V gives CDR1 WNHNN, CDR2 SYGVQD (reference sequence). V lost 3 bases and J lost 0; bases outside the gene matches: 2. There are 15 residues in the CDR3. CDR3 in amino acids: CASSESGRYQETQYF. CDR3 in DNA: TGCGCCAGCAGTGAAAGCGGGAGGTACCAAGAGACCCAGTACTTC.

This clone was observed once. V gene TRBV7-8 combines with J gene TRBJ1-5, with 7 bases aligning to TRBD1. CDR3 length: 18 amino acids. The germline gives CDR1 SGHVS, CDR2 FQNEAQ. Losses at the gene ends were 3 bases for V and 5 bases for J; bases not matched to a gene: 16. The CDR3 loop is CASSFAQGWGRGDQPQHF. The CDR3 DNA follows: TGTGCCAGCAGCTTCGCCCAAGGATGGGGCAGGGGGGATCAGCCCCAGCATTTT.

The J gene is TRBJ1-2, the V gene TRBV5-6; D is uncertain. The CDR3 is 15 amino acids. The V end lost 0 bases, the J end lost 3 bases, and 12 bases lay between the germline ends. Germline values: CDR1 SGHDT, CDR2 YYEEEE. CDR3 in amino acids: CASSLVPSGYYGYTF. The CDR3 nucleotides read TGTGCCAGCAGCTTGGTTCCCTCGGGTTACTATGGCTACACCTTC. Drawing the rest from reference TRBV5-6 and TRBJ1-2, the complete variable domain is DAGVTQSPTHLIKTRGQQVTLRCSPKSGHDTVSWYQQALGQGPQFIFQYYEEEERQRGNFPDRFSGHQFPNYSSELNVNALLLGDSALYLCASSLVPSGYYGYTFGSGTRLTVV.

This chain uses TRBV2 with TRBJ2-7; weak D call: TRBD1 (5 bases). V lost 5 bases and J lost 2, with 13 bases in between. The CDR3 contains 14 residues. Looked up from germline, CDR1 is SNHLY and CDR2 is FYNNEI. CDR3 amino acids: CASSMGPDPYEQYF. The CDR3 DNA is TGTGCCAGCAGTATGGGGCCGGACCCCTACGAGCAGTACTTC.